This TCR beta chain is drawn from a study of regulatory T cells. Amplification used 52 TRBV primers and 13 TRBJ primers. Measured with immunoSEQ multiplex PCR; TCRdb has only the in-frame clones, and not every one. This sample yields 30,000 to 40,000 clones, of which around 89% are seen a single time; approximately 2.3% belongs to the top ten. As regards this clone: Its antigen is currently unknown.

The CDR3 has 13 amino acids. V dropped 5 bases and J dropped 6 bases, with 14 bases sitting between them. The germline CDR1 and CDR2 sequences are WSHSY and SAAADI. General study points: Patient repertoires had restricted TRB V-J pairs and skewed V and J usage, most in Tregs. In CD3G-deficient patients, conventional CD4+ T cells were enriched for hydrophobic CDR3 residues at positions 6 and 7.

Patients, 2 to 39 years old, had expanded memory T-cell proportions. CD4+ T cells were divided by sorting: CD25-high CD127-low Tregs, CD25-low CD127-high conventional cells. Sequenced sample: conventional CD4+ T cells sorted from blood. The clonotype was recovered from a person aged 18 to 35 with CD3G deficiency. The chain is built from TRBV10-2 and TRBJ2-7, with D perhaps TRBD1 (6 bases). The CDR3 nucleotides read TGCGCCAGCAGTCAGAACAGGGAGAGCGAGCAGTACTTC. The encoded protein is CASSQNRESEQYF.